This T cell receptor beta chain was identified during a study of cytomegalovirus exposure and HLA in healthy donors. Study results and caveats: Compared with the roughly 670-donor mean, an Asian-associated ancestry cluster reportedly had fewer N-insertions, according to a later analysis. Cytomegalovirus status was reportedly diagnosed by the classifier with high sensitivity and specificity. Later analysis revealed greater clonal expansion in HLA-associated TCR beta chains than in equally common others. Looking again later, the authors saw that most CMV-associated TCR beta chains seemed HLA-restricted.

A word on this clone: What it recognizes is unknown.

This CDR3 is 12 amino acids long. Trimming removed 7 bases from V and 8 bases from J, with 14 bases in between. Germline lookup yields CDR1 MDHEN and CDR2 SYDVKM. Use of 60 Vbeta and 13 Jbeta primers characterized the PCR. TCRdb keeps only in-frame clones here, not all; method: immunoSEQ multiplex PCR. The table has about 140,000 clones, 80% seen once. V usage is TRBV28 and J usage is TRBJ1-2, with D possibly matching TRBD1 (5 bases). Material for sequencing was PBMCs. The receptor's source is a man aged 25-45 years in good health and CMV-seronegative. The CDR3 loop reads CASNLGGRGYTF. The CDR3 coding sequence is TGTGCCAGCAACTTGGGGGGGAGAGGCTACACCTTC.